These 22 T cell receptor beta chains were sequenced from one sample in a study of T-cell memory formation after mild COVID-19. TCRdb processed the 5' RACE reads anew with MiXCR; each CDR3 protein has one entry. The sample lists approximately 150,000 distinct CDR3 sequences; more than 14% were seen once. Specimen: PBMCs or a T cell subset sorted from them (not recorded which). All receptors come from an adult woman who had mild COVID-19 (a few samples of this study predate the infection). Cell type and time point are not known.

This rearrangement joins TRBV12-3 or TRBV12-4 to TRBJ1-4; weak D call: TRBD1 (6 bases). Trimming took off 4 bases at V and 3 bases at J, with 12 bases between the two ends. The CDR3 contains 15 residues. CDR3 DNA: TGTGCCAGCAGTTCCACAGGGAGGGCTAATGAAAAACTGTTTTTT. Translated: CASSSTGRANEKLFF.

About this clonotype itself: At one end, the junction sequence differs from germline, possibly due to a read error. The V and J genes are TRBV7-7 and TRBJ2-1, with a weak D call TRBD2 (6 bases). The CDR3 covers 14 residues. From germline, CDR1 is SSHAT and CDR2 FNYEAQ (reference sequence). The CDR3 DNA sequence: TGTGCTAGCAGCCCGGAGGGCCTTGCAGCTGAGCAGTTCTTC. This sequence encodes CASSPEGLAAEQFF.

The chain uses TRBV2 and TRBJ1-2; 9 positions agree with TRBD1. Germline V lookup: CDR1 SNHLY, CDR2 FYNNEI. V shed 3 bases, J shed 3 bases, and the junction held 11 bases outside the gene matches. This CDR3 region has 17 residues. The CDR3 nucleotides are TGTGCCAGCAGTGAGTCAGGAGTGGACAGGGGTGACTATGGCTACACCTTC. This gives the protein CASSESGVDRGDYGYTF.

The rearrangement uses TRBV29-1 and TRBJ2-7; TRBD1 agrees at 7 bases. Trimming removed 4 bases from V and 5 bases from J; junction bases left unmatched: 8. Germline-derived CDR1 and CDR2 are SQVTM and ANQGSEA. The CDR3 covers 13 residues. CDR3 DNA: TGCAGCGTTGTCCGGGACAGCCTAAACGAGCAGTACTTC. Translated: CSVVRDSLNEQYF.

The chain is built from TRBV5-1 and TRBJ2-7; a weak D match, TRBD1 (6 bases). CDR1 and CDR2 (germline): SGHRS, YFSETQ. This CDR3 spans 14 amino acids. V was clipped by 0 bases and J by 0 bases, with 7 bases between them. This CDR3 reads CASSLGQVSYEQYF. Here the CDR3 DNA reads TGCGCCAGCAGCTTGGGACAGGTCTCCTACGAGCAGTACTTC.

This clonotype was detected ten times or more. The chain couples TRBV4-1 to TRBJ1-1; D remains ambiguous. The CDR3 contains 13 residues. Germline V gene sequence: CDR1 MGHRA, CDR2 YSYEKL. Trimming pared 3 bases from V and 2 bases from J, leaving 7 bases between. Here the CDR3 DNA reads TGCGCCAGCAGCCACCCTCTTAACACTGAAGCTTTCTTT. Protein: CASSHPLNTEAFF.

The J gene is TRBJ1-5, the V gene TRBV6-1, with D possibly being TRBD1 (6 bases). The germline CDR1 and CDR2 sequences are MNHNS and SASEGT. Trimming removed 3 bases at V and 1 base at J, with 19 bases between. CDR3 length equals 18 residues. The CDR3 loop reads CASSDQVGRGISNQPQHF. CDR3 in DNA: TGTGCCAGCAGTGACCAAGTGGGTAGGGGGATCAGCAATCAGCCCCAGCATTTT.

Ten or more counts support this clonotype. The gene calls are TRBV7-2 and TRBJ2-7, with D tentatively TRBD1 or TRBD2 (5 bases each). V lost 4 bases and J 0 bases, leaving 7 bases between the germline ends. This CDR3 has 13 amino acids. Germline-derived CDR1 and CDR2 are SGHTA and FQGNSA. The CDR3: CASSWGSSYEQYF. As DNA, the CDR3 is TGTGCCAGCAGCTGGGGGTCCTCCTACGAGCAGTACTTC.

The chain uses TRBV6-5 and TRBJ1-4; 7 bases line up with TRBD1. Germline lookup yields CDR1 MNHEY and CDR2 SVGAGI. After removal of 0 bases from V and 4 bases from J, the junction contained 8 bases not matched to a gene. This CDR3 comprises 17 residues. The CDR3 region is CASSYSATGRDNEKLFF. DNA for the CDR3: TGTGCCAGCAGTTACTCCGCGACAGGGCGGGATAATGAAAAACTGTTTTTT.

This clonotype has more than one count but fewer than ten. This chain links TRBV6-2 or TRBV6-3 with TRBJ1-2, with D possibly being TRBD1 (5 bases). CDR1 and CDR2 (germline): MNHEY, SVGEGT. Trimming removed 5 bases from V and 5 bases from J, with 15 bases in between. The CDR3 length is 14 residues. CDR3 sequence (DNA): TGTGCCAGCAGTCCCTCGACAGTCTCGTATGGCTACACCTTC. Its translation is CASSPSTVSYGYTF.

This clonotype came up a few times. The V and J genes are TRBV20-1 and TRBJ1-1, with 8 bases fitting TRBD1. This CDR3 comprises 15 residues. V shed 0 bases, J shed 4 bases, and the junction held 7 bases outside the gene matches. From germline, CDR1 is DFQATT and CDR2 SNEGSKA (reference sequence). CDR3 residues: CSARDQGAWGTEAFF. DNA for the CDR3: TGCAGTGCTAGAGACCAGGGGGCGTGGGGCACTGAAGCTTTCTTT.

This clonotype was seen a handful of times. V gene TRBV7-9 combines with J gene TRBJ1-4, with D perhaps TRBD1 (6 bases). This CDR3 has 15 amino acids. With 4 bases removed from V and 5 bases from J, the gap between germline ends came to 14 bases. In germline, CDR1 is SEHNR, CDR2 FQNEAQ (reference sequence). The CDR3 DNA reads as TGTGCCAGCAGCTCATCGGGACACATAAATGAAAAACTGTTTTTT. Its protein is CASSSSGHINEKLFF.

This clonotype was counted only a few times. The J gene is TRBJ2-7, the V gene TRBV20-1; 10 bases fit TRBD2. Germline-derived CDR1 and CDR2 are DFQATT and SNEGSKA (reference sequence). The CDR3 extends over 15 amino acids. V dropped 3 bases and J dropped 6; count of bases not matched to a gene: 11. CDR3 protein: CSASPSGRARSEQYF. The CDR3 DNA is TGCAGTGCTAGTCCCAGCGGGAGGGCCCGATCCGAGCAGTACTTC.

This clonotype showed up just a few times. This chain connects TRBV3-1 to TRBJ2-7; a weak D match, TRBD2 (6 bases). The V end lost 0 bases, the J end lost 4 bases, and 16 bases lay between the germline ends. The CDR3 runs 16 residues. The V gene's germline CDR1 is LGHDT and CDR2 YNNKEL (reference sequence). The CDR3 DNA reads TGTGCCAGCAGCCAAGAGGGAGGACAAGAGGGGTACGAGCAGTACTTC. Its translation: CASSQEGGQEGYEQYF.

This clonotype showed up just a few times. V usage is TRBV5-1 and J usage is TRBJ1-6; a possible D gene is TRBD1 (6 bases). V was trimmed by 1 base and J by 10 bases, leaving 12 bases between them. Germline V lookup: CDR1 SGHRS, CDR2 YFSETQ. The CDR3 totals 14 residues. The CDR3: CASSLLGGQSPLHF. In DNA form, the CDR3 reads TGCGCCAGCAGCTTGTTAGGGGGACAATCACCCCTCCACTTT.

The CDR3 reads CASSLRGLAKNIQYF. CDR3 nucleotides: TGTGCCAGCAGTTTGCGGGGACTGGCCAAAAACATTCAGTACTTC. The chain joins TRBV12-3 or TRBV12-4 to TRBJ2-4; the D gene is possibly TRBD2 (6 bases). V lost 3 bases and J lost 1, with 10 bases in between. This CDR3 has 15 residues.

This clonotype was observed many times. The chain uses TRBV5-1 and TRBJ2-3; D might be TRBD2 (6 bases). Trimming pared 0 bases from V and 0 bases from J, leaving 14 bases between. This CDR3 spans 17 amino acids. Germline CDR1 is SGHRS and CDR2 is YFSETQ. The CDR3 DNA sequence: TGCGCCAGCAGCTTGGCGGGCCTAGCGTATAGCACAGATACGCAGTATTTT. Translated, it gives CASSLAGLAYSTDTQYF. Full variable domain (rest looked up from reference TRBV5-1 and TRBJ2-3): KAGVTQTPRYLIKTRGQQVTLSCSPISGHRSVSWYQQTPGQGLQFLFEYFSETQRNKGNFPGRFSGRQFSNSRSEMNVSTLELGDSALYLCASSLAGLAYSTDTQYFGPGTRLTVL.

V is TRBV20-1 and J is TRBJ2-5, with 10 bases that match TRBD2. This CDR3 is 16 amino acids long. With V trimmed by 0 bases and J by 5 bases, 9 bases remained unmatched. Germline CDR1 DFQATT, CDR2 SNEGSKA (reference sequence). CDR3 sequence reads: CSARDLASGGVETQYF. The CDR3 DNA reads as TGCAGTGCTAGAGATTTGGCCAGCGGGGGGGTTGAGACCCAGTACTTC.

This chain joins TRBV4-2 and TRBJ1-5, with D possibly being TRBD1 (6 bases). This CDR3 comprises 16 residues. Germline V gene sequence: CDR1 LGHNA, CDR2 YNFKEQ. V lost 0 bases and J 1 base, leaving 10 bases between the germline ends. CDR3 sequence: CASSQEVGQSNQPQHF. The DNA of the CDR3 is TGTGCCAGCAGCCAAGAAGTCGGACAGAGCAATCAGCCCCAGCATTTT.

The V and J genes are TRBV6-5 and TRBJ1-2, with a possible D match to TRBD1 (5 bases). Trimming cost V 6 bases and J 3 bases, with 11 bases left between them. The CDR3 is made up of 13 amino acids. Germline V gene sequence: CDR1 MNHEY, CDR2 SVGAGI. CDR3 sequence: CASRVPGHYGYTF. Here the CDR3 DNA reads TGTGCCAGCAGGGTCCCAGGGCACTATGGCTACACCTTC.

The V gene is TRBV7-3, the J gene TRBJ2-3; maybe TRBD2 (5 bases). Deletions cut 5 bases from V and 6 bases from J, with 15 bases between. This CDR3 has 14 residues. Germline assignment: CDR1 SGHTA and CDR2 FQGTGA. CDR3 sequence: CASSPRPGSDTQYF. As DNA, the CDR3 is TGTGCCAGCAGCCCCCGTCCGGGGTCTGATACGCAGTATTTT.

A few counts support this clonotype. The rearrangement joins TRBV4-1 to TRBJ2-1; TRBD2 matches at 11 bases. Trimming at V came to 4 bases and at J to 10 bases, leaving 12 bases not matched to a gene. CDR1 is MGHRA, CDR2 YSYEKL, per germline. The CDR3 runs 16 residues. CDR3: CASSLHTSGGSREQFF. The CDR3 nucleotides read TGCGCCAGCAGCCTCCATACTAGCGGGGGCTCCAGGGAGCAGTTCTTC.